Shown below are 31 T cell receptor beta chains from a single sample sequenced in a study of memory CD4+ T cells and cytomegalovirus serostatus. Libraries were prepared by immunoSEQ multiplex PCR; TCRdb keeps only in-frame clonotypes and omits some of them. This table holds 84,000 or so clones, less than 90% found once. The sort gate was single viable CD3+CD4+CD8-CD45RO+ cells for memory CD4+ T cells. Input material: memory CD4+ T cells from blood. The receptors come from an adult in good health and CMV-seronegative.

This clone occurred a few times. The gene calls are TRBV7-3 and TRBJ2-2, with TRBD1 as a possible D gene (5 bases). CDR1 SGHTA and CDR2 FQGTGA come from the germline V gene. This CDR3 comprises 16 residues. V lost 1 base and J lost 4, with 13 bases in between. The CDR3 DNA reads TGTGCCAGCAGCTTAATCCCGCAGGGCGGCACCGGGGAGCTGTTTTTT. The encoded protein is CASSLIPQGGTGELFF.

The CDR3 sequence: CASSPSLLSYEQYF. The CDR3 coding sequence is TGTGCCAGCTCACCGAGCCTCCTCTCCTACGAGCAGTACTTC. The chain joins TRBV18 to TRBJ2-7; D is unclear. Trimming took off 3 bases at V and 0 bases at J, with 9 bases between the two ends. The CDR3 loop spans 14 amino acids. The V gene's germline CDR1 is KGHSH and CDR2 LQKENI.

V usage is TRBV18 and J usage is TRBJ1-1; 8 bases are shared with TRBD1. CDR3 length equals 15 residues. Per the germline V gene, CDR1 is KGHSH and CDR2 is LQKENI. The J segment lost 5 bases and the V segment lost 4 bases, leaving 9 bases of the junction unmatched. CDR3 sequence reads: CASSQPGQGGTEAFF. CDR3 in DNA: TGTGCCAGCTCACAACCAGGACAGGGAGGAACTGAAGCTTTCTTT. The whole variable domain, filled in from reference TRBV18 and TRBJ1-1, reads NAGVMQNPRHLVRRRGQEARLRCSPMKGHSHVYWYRQLPEEGLKFMVYLQKENIIDESGMPKERFSAEFPKEGPSILRIQQVVRGDSAAYFCASSQPGQGGTEAFFGQGTRLTVV.

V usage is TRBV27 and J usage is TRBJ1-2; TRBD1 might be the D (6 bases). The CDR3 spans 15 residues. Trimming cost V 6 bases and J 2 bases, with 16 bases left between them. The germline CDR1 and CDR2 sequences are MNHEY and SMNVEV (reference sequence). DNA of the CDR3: TGTGCCAGCAGGTCCGTCGGGGGCAGCAACTATGGCTACACCTTC. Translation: CASRSVGGSNYGYTF.

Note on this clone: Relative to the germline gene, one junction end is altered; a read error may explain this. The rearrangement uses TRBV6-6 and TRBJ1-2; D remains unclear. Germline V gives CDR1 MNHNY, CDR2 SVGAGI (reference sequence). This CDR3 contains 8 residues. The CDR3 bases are TGTGCCAGCAGTGCCCAGATATTC. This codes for CASSAQIF.

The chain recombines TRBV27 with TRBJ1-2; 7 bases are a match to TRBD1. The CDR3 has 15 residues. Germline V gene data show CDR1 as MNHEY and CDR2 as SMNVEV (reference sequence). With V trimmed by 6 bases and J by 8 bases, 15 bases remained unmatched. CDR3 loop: CASRYLGTATNGYTF. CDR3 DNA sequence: TGTGCCAGCAGATACCTCGGGACAGCCACAAACGGCTACACCTTC.

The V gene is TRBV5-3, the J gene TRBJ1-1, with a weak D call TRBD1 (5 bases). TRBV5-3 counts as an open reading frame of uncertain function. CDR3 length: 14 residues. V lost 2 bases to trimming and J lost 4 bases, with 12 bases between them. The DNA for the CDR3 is TGTGCCAGAAGCTTCTTTTCGGGGGGCACTGAAGCTTTCTTT. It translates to CARSFFSGGTEAFF.

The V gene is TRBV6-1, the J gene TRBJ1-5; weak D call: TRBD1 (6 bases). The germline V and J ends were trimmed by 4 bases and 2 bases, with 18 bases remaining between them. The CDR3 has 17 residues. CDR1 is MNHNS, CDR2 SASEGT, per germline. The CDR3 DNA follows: TGTGCCAGCAGTGGTAACGCGGGGGCGGTGGGCAATCAGCCCCAGCATTTT. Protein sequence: CASSGNAGAVGNQPQHF.

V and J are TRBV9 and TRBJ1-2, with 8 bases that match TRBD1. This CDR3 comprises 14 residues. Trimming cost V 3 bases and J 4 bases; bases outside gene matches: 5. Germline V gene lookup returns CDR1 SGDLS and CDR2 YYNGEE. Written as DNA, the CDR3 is TGTGCCAGCAGCGCCCGACAGGGGTTCTATGGCTACACCTTC. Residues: CASSARQGFYGYTF.

The CDR3 here is CAWSTSYGYTF. As DNA, the CDR3 is TGTGCCTGGAGTACTTCCTATGGCTACACCTTC. The chain carries TRBV30 and TRBJ1-2; D gene unclear. CDR3 length equals 11 residues. Germline V lookup: CDR1 GTSNPN, CDR2 SVGIG (reference sequence). Trimming removed 2 bases at V and 4 bases at J, with 5 bases between. The variable domain in full, completed from reference TRBV30 and TRBJ1-2, reads SQTIHQWPATLVQPVGSPLSLECTVEGTSNPNLYWYRQAAGRGLQLLFYSVGIGQISSEVPQNLSASRPQDRQFILSSKKLLLSDSGFYLCAWSTSYGYTFGSGTRLTVV.

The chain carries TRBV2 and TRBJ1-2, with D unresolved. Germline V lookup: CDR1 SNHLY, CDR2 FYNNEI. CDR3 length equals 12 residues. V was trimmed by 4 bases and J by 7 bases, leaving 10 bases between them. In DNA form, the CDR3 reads TGTGCCAGCAGTGTGGGAGTCGGTGGCTACACCTTC. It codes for CASSVGVGGYTF.

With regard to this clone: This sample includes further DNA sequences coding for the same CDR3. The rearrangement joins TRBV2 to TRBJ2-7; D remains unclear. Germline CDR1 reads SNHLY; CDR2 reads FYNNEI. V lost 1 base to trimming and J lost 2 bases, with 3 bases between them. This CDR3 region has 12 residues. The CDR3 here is CASSEGPYEQYF. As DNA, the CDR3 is TGTGCCAGCAGTGAAGGCCCCTACGAGCAGTACTTC.

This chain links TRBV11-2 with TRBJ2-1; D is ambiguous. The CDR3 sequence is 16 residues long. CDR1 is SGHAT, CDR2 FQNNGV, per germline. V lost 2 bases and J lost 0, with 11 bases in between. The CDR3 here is CASSLWLRSSYNEQFF. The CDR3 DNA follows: TGTGCCAGCAGCTTATGGTTACGGAGCTCCTACAATGAGCAGTTCTTC. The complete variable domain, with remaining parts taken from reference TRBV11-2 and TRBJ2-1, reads EAGVAQSPRYKIIEKRQSVAFWCNPISGHATLYWYQQILGQGPKLLIQFQNNGVVDDSQLPKDRFSAERLKGVDSTLKIQPAKLEDSAVYLCASSLWLRSSYNEQFFGPGTRLTVL.

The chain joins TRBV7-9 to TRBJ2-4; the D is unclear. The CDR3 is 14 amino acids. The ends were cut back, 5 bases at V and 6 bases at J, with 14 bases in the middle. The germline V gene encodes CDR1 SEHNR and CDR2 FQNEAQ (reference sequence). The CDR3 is CASSQLLPGNIQYF. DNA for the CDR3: TGTGCCAGCAGCCAACTTCTCCCGGGAAACATTCAGTACTTC.

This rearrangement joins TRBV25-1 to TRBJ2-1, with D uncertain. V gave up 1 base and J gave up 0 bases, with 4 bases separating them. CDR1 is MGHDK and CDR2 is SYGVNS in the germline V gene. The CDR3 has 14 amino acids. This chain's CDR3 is CASSESGSYNEQFF. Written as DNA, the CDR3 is TGTGCCAGCAGTGAATCCGGCTCCTACAATGAGCAGTTCTTC. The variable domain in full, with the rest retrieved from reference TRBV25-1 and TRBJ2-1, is EADIYQTPRYLVIGTGKKITLECSQTMGHDKMYWYQQDPGMELHLIHYSYGVNSTEKGDLSSESTVSRIRTEHFPLTLESARPSHTSQYLCASSESGSYNEQFFGPGTRLTVL.

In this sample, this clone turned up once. For the CDR3, the DNA is TGTGCCAGCAGCTTGGGAAGGAACACTGAAGCTTTCTTT. It encodes CASSLGRNTEAFF. The chain combines TRBV5-8 with TRBJ1-1; no clear D. V lost 0 bases and J lost 1, with 4 bases in between. Germline CDR1 SGHTS, CDR2 YDEGEE. This CDR3 spans 13 amino acids.

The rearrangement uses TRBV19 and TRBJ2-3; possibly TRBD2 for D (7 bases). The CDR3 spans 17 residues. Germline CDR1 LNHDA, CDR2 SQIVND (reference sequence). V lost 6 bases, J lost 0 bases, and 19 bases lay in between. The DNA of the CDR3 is TGTGCCAGTAGCCCATGGGGCGGGGGCCGGAGCACAGATACGCAGTATTTT. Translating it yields CASSPWGGGRSTDTQYF.

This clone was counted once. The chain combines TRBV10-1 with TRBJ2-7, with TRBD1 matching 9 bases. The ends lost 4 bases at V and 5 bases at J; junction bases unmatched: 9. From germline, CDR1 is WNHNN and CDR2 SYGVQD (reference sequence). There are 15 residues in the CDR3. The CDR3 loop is CASSGTGTGRHEQYF. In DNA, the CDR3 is TGCGCCAGCAGTGGTACCGGGACAGGGAGACACGAGCAGTACTTC.

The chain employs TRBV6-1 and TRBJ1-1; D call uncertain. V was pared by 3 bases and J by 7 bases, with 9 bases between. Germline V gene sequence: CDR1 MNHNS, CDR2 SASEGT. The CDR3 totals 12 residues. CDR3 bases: TGTGCCAGCAGTGATCGGGTTCTTGAAGCTTTCTTT. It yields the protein CASSDRVLEAFF.

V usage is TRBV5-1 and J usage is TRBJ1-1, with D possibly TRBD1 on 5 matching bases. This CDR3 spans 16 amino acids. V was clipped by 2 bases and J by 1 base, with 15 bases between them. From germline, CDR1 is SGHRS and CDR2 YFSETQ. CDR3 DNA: TGCGCCAGCAGCTTCACCACAGGCATAGGGAACACTGAAGCTTTCTTT. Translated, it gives CASSFTTGIGNTEAFF.

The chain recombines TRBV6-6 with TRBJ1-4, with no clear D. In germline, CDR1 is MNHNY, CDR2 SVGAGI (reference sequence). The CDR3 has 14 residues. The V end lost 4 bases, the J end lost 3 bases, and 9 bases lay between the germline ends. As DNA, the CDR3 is TGTGCCAGCAGTTCTCGGGGATCTAATGAAAAACTGTTTTTT. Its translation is CASSSRGSNEKLFF.

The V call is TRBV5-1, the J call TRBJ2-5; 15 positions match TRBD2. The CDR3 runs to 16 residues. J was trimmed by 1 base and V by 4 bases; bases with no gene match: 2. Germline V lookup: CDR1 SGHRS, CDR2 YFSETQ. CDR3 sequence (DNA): TGCGCCAGCAGCCCGGGACTAGCGGGGGGCCAAGAGACCCAGTACTTC. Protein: CASSPGLAGGQETQYF.

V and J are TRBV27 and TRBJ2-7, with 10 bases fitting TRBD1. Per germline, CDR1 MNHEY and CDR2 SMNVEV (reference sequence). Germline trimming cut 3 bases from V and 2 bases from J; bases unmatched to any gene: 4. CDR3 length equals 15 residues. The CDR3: CASSFKGQGAYEQYF. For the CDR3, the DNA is TGTGCCAGCAGTTTCAAAGGACAGGGGGCCTACGAGCAGTACTTC.

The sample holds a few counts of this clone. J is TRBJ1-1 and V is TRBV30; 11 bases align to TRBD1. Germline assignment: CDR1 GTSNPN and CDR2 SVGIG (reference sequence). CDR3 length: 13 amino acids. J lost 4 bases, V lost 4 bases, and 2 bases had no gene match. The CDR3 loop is CAWMGTGGTEAFF. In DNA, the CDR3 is TGTGCCTGGATGGGGACAGGGGGCACTGAAGCTTTCTTT.

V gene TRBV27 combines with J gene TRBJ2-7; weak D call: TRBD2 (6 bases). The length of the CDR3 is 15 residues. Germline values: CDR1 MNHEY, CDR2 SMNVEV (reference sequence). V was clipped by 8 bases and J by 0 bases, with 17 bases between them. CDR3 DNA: TGTGCCAGCTGGGAAGGGACTTCGAGCTCCTACGAGCAGTACTTC. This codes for CASWEGTSSSYEQYF.

The CDR3 region has the DNA TGTGCCAGCAGTCCGTCTACACGGGACAGGGGGCAGCAAGGACGACAGTACTTC. Translated: CASSPSTRDRGQQGRQYF. The chain joins TRBV27 to TRBJ2-7; 12 bases map to TRBD1. The CDR3 spans 18 residues. J lost 10 bases, V lost 5 bases, and 21 bases had no gene match. Germline lookup yields CDR1 MNHEY and CDR2 SMNVEV (reference sequence).

CDR3 sequence: CASSLASAKQETQYF. In DNA, the CDR3 is TGTGCCAGCAGCTTAGCTTCGGCCAAACAAGAGACCCAGTACTTC. The chain carries TRBV7-2 and TRBJ2-5; D is unresolved. The germline V gene encodes CDR1 SGHTA and CDR2 FQGNSA. The CDR3 is 15 residues long. Trimming cost V 0 bases and J 2 bases, with 10 bases left between them.

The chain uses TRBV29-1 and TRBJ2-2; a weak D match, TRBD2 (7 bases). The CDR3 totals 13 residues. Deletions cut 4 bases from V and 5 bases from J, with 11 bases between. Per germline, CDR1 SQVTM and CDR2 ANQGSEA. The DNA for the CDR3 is TGCAGCGTTGTAGGGGGAGGGACCGGGGAGCTGTTTTTT. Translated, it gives CSVVGGGTGELFF.

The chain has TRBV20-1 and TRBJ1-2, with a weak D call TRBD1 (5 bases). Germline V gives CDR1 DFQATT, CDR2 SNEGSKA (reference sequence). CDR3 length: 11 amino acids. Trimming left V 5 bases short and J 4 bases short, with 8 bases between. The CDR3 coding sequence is TGCAGTGCTGCAGACAGCTATGGCTACACCTTC. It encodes CSAADSYGYTF.

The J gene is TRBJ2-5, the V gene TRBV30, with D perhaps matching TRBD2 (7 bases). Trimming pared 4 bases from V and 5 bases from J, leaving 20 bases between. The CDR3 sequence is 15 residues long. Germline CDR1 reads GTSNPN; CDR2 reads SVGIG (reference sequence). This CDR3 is CAWNQHRAGVETQYF. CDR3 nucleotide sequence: TGTGCCTGGAACCAGCACAGGGCGGGGGTGGAGACCCAGTACTTC.

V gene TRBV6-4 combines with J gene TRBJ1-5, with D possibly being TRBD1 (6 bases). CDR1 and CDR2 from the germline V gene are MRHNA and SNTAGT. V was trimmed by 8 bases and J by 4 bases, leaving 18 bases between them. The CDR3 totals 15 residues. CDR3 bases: TGTGCCAGCGTTAGTGGAGGGGGAGGGAATCAGCCCCAGCATTTT. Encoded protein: CASVSGGGGNQPQHF.